One sample yielded the 12 T cell receptor beta chains listed below, sequenced in a study of cytomegalovirus exposure and HLA in healthy donors. Profiled with immunoSEQ multiplex PCR; TCRdb holds only in-frame clones, not every one. The table includes about 150,000 clones, 75% to 90% detected once. Sequenced material: PBMCs. Receptor source: a man aged 18 to 30 in good health and CMV-seropositive.

The CDR3 region is CASGRTSPHSYEQYF. The CDR3 nucleotides are TGTGCCAGCGGTAGGACTAGCCCCCACTCCTACGAGCAGTACTTC. This chain connects TRBV6-5 to TRBJ2-7, with 8 bases lining up with TRBD2. Germline CDR1 is MNHEY and CDR2 is SVGAGI. J gave up 0 bases and V 8 bases, and 9 bases lay outside the gene matches. CDR3 length: 15 residues.

The rearrangement uses TRBV7-8 and TRBJ1-1; perhaps TRBD1 as D (6 bases). CDR3 size: 14 residues. Trimming removed 5 bases from V and 4 bases from J, with 14 bases in between. The germline V gene has CDR1 SGHVS and CDR2 FQNEAQ. The CDR3 reads CASSQTQGGTEAFF. CDR3 sequence (DNA): TGTGCCAGCAGCCAAACACAGGGTGGCACTGAAGCTTTCTTT.

The V and J genes are TRBV7-3 and TRBJ2-2; 8 bases agree with TRBD2. Germline trimming cut 8 bases from V and 1 base from J; bases unmatched to any gene: 15. CDR3 length equals 18 residues. Germline V gene data show CDR1 as SGHTA and CDR2 as FQGTGA. CDR3 DNA: TGTGCCAGCGCCCCCAGATCGGGGAGCGGGGGGAACACCGGGGAGCTGTTTTTT. Encoded protein: CASAPRSGSGGNTGELFF.

V gene TRBV4-2 combines with J gene TRBJ1-2, with 8 bases that match TRBD1. J gave up 6 bases and V 0 bases, and 6 bases lay outside the gene matches. The germline CDR1 and CDR2 sequences are LGHNA and YNFKEQ. This CDR3 contains 15 residues. CDR3 in DNA: TGTGCCAGCAGCCAAGACGAACAGGGGGTCGATGGCTACACCTTC. Protein: CASSQDEQGVDGYTF.

The J gene is TRBJ2-7, the V gene TRBV11-2; a weak D match, TRBD1 (5 bases). Germline lookup yields CDR1 SGHAT and CDR2 FQNNGV. The length of the CDR3 is 18 residues. V was trimmed by 5 bases and J by 0 bases, leaving 23 bases between them. The CDR3 sequence is CASSKPAGLTPSSYEQYF. DNA of the CDR3: TGTGCCAGCAGCAAGCCGGCAGGGCTAACGCCGAGCTCCTACGAGCAGTACTTC.

V usage is TRBV7-3 and J usage is TRBJ2-3, with 8 bases aligning to TRBD1. The junction had 5 bases not matched to a gene; V was cut back by 5 bases and J by 1 base. Germline CDR1 and CDR2: SGHTA and FQGTGA. CDR3 size: 15 residues. In DNA, the CDR3 is TGTGCCAGCAGCCCCCAGGGGGCCGGCACAGATACGCAGTATTTT. Protein product: CASSPQGAGTDTQYF.

CDR3 loop: CASSIETGLAGYEQYF. The CDR3 DNA sequence: TGTGCCAGTAGTATAGAAACGGGACTAGCGGGATACGAGCAGTACTTC. V is TRBV19 and J is TRBJ2-7, with 13 bases aligning to TRBD2. CDR3 length: 16 residues. Germline values: CDR1 LNHDA, CDR2 SQIVND (reference sequence). The V and J ends lost 0 bases and 4 bases, in that order; junction bases with no gene match: 3.

The chain has TRBV9 and TRBJ1-3; TRBD1 might be the D (6 bases). The CDR3 has 18 residues. CDR1 and CDR2 (germline): SGDLS, YYNGEE. V dropped 0 bases and J dropped 0 bases, with 16 bases sitting between them. CDR3 in amino acids: CASSVGPGASISGNTIYF. For the CDR3, the DNA is TGTGCCAGCAGCGTAGGGCCAGGGGCCTCGATCTCTGGAAACACCATATATTTT.

The V gene is TRBV5-1, the J gene TRBJ2-5; D possibly corresponds to TRBD1 (5 bases). Germline V gene data show CDR1 as SGHRS and CDR2 as YFSETQ. The CDR3 is made up of 14 amino acids. V was clipped by 2 bases and J by 6 bases, with 14 bases between them. The CDR3 DNA sequence: TGCGCCAGCAGCTTCGAGCCTAACAGGAAGACCCAGTACTTC. Protein product: CASSFEPNRKTQYF.

The CDR3 nucleotides are TGTGCCAGCAGTTTGGGACTAGCATATCCCGGGGAGCTGTTTTTT. Translation: CASSLGLAYPGELFF. The chain carries TRBV6-5 and TRBJ2-2, with 9 bases that match TRBD2. The CDR3 has 15 amino acids. From germline, CDR1 is MNHEY and CDR2 SVGAGI. The V and J ends lost 4 bases and 6 bases, in that order; junction bases with no gene match: 6.

The chain joins TRBV6-5 to TRBJ1-2, with D possibly matching TRBD1 (6 bases). The length of the CDR3 is 14 residues. The germline V gene encodes CDR1 MNHEY and CDR2 SVGAGI. The V end was cut by 6 bases, the J end by 7 bases, with 18 bases between. The CDR3 protein is CASRPGLGASGYTF. CDR3 DNA: TGTGCCAGCAGACCGGGTCTGGGGGCGAGTGGCTACACCTTC.

V gene TRBV5-1 combines with J gene TRBJ2-7; 12 nucleotides match TRBD2. Looked up from germline, CDR1 is SGHRS and CDR2 is YFSETQ. CDR3 length: 14 residues. Trimming took 3 bases from V and 2 from J; bases not matched to a gene: 0. DNA of the CDR3: TGCGCCAGCAGCTGGACTAGCGGGGCCTACGAGCAGTACTTC. As protein: CASSWTSGAYEQYF.